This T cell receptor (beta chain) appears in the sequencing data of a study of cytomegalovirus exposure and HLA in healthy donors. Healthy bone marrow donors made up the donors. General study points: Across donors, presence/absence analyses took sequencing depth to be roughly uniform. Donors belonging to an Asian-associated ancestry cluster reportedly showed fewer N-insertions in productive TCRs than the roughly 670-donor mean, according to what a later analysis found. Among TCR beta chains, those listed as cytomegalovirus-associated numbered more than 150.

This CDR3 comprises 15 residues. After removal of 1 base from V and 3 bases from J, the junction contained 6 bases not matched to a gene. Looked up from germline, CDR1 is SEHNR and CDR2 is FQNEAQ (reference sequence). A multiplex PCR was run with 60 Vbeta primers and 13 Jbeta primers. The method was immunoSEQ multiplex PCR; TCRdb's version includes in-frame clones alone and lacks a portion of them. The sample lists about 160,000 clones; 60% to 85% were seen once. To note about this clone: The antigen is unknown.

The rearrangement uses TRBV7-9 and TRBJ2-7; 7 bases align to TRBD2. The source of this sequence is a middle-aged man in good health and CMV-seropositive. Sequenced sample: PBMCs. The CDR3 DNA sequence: TGTGCCAGCAGCTTAGTGCCGGGAGGAATCTACGAGCAGTACTTC. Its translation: CASSLVPGGIYEQYF.